The 25 T cell receptor beta chains below were found in one sample sequenced in a study of T cell responses to AZD1222 COVID-19 vaccine. Produced via immunoSEQ multiplex PCR; TCRdb's table is partial and in-frame only. The data show some 200,000 clones, with 85% to 95% seen just once and about 1% held by the top ten. Material: peripheral blood, obtained 28 days after the second AZD1222 dose. Receptors originate from an adult who received the AZD1222 COVID-19 vaccine.

This chain joins TRBV10-3 and TRBJ1-2; D remains ambiguous. Trimming shortened V by 11 bases and J by 5 bases, and 18 bases separated the two germline ends. The germline gives CDR1 ENHRY, CDR2 SYGVKD. The CDR3 contains 13 residues. CDR3 sequence reads: CAASPATVYGYTF. CDR3 coding DNA: TGTGCCGCCAGCCCCGCAACCGTGTATGGCTACACCTTC.

The V and J genes are TRBV7-8 and TRBJ1-1; no clear D gene. The CDR3 totals 17 residues. Germline V gives CDR1 SGHVS, CDR2 FQNEAQ. V lost 5 bases and J 0 bases, leaving 19 bases between the germline ends. The CDR3 reads CASSRGSGEGVNTEAFF. The CDR3, as DNA: TGTGCCAGCAGCCGCGGATCCGGGGAGGGTGTGAACACTGAAGCTTTCTTT.

The chain uses TRBV5-8 and TRBJ2-7; 10 positions match TRBD1. V shed 4 bases, J shed 4 bases, and the junction held 8 bases outside the gene matches. The CDR3 extends over 15 amino acids. CDR1 is SGHTS, CDR2 YDEGEE, per germline. CDR3 in DNA: TGTGCCAGCAGCCCCCGGGACAGGGGATGGTACGAGCAGTACTTC. Its protein is CASSPRDRGWYEQYF.

Only one count was recorded for this clone. The chain links TRBV6-2 or TRBV6-3 to TRBJ1-1; D might be TRBD1 (5 bases). Between the trimmed V and J ends, which lost 4 bases and 3 bases, there was a span of 12 bases. This CDR3 is built from 14 residues. CDR1 is MNHEY, CDR2 SVGEGT, per germline. The CDR3: CASSWAGMDTEAFF. The CDR3 DNA is TGTGCCAGCAGTTGGGCAGGGATGGACACTGAAGCTTTCTTT.

The V and J genes are TRBV6-4 and TRBJ1-4, with a weak D call TRBD1 (5 bases). Germline V gives CDR1 MRHNA, CDR2 SNTAGT. The V end was cut by 9 bases, the J end by 6 bases, with 17 bases between. This CDR3 has 14 amino acids. The CDR3 here is CASRTGSSDEKLFF. The CDR3 DNA reads as TGTGCCAGTAGAACAGGCTCCTCAGATGAAAAACTGTTTTTT.

The chain is built from TRBV6-2 or TRBV6-3 and TRBJ1-4, with D perhaps TRBD1 (5 bases). The CDR3 length is 17 residues. Looked up from germline, CDR1 is MNHEY and CDR2 is SVGEGT. V was shortened by 2 bases and J by 4 bases, with 17 bases between the two germline ends. Here the CDR3 DNA reads TGTGCCAGCAGTTACGGACTTCTAGGGGCAAGTAATGAAAAACTGTTTTTT. Encoded protein: CASSYGLLGASNEKLFF.

The CDR3 is CASVTGGANEKLFF. DNA for the CDR3: TGTGCCAGCGTTACAGGGGGCGCAAATGAAAAACTGTTTTTT. The chain has TRBV6-5 and TRBJ1-4; 9 bases align to TRBD1. Germline CDR1 MNHEY, CDR2 SVGAGI. CDR3 length: 14 amino acids. V dropped 8 bases and J dropped 5; count of bases not matched to a gene: 6.

The chain joins TRBV7-2 to TRBJ1-1; D possibly corresponds to TRBD1 (5 bases). Trimming removed 3 bases at V and 1 base at J, with 18 bases between. Germline V CDR1 and CDR2: SGHTA, FQGNSA. The CDR3 totals 17 residues. The CDR3 loop reads CASSFAAGPQGNTEAFF. The CDR3 DNA reads TGTGCCAGCAGCTTCGCAGCAGGACCCCAGGGGAACACTGAAGCTTTCTTT.

The rearrangement joins TRBV5-6 to TRBJ1-2; TRBD1 might be the D (5 bases). With 2 bases removed from V and 0 bases from J, the gap between germline ends came to 11 bases. The CDR3 has 15 amino acids. Germline V gene data show CDR1 as SGHDT and CDR2 as YYEEEE. The CDR3 reads CASSFGQGSNYGYTF. CDR3 in DNA: TGTGCCAGCAGCTTCGGGCAGGGCTCTAACTATGGCTACACCTTC.

The chain links TRBV19 to TRBJ2-2; 8 nucleotides align to TRBD1. The CDR3 has 11 residues. CDR1 and CDR2 (germline): LNHDA, SQIVND (reference sequence). The junction had 8 bases not matched to a gene; V was cut back by 9 bases and J by 14 bases. Here the CDR3 DNA reads TGTGCCAGCCTTGACAGGGGCAGACTGTTTTTT. Amino acid sequence: CASLDRGRLFF. The whole variable domain, filled in from reference TRBV19 and TRBJ2-2, reads DGGITQSPKYLFRKEGQNVTLSCEQNLNHDAMYWYRQDPGQGLRLIYYSQIVNDFQKGDIAEGYSVSREKKESFPLTVTSAQKNPTAFYLCASLDRGRLFFGEGSRLTVL.

This clone came up once. The chain couples TRBV11-1 to TRBJ2-7; the match to TRBD1 covers 7 bases. The CDR3 totals 15 residues. Per germline, CDR1 SGHAT and CDR2 FQDESV (reference sequence). Trimming at V came to 4 bases and at J to 1 base, leaving 7 bases not matched to a gene. CDR3 sequence (DNA): TGTGCCAGCAGCTCCGACAGGGAGTTTTCCTACGAGCAGTACTTC. It specifies CASSSDREFSYEQYF.

CDR3 coding DNA: TGCGCCAGCAGCCAAGATCGCCCACAGGGAGTGGGTGAGCAGTTCTTC. As protein: CASSQDRPQGVGEQFF. The chain carries TRBV4-1 and TRBJ2-1, with a weak D call TRBD1 (6 bases). The V gene lost 0 bases and the J gene lost 9 bases, with 18 bases spanning the gap. The CDR3 has 16 residues. Germline V lookup: CDR1 MGHRA, CDR2 YSYEKL.

This sequence joins TRBV19 and TRBJ1-1; D is perhaps TRBD1 (6 bases). This CDR3 is 14 amino acids long. Germline V lookup: CDR1 LNHDA, CDR2 SQIVND (reference sequence). Trimming pared 5 bases from V and 6 bases from J, leaving 16 bases between. CDR3 nucleotide sequence: TGTGCCAGTAGTCCCGGGACACCGGATGCTGAAGCTTTCTTT. Translating gives CASSPGTPDAEAFF.

The chain links TRBV5-1 to TRBJ1-1, with D perhaps TRBD1 (5 bases). Between the trimmed V and J ends, which lost 1 base and 13 bases, there was a span of 26 bases. The CDR3 covers 16 residues. The germline gives CDR1 SGHRS, CDR2 YFSETQ. CDR3 DNA sequence: TGCGCCAGCAGCTTGTGGGGAGGTCTTTCGGGGCTGGGGTATTTCTTT. This translates into CASSLWGGLSGLGYFF.

This rearrangement joins TRBV6-2 or TRBV6-3 to TRBJ1-4; TRBD1 might be the D (5 bases). Trimming took off 3 bases at V and 8 bases at J, with 13 bases between the two ends. CDR3 size: 14 residues. Germline V gene lookup returns CDR1 MNHEY and CDR2 SVGEGT. The CDR3 is CASSYIFREEKLFF. The CDR3 DNA reads TGTGCCAGCAGTTATATTTTCAGGGAAGAAAAACTGTTTTTT.

The gene calls are TRBV9 and TRBJ1-1; D possibly corresponds to TRBD1 (5 bases). This CDR3 has 14 amino acids. CDR1 and CDR2 from the germline V gene are SGDLS and YYNGEE. The V gene lost 3 bases and the J gene lost 9 bases, with 18 bases spanning the gap. As DNA, the CDR3 is TGTGCCAGCAGCGAGGGGACGGATTTGGGGAAAGCTTTCTTT. Translating it yields CASSEGTDLGKAFF. The variable domain in full, completed from reference TRBV9 and TRBJ1-1, reads DSGVTQTPKHLITATGQRVTLRCSPRSGDLSVYWYQQSLDQGLQFLIQYYNGEERAKGNILERFSAQQFPDLHSELNLSSLELGDSALYFCASSEGTDLGKAFFGQGTRLTVV.

The rearrangement joins TRBV5-1 to TRBJ1-1; 7 positions agree with TRBD1. V dropped 1 base and J dropped 7; count of bases not matched to a gene: 7. The CDR3 runs 14 residues. Germline-derived CDR1 and CDR2 are SGHRS and YFSETQ. The CDR3 bases are TGCGCCAGCAGCTTGAACCGACAGGGCGGTGAAGCTTTCTTT. It yields the protein CASSLNRQGGEAFF. Complete variable domain (other parts from reference TRBV5-1 and TRBJ1-1): KAGVTQTPRYLIKTRGQQVTLSCSPISGHRSVSWYQQTPGQGLQFLFEYFSETQRNKGNFPGRFSGRQFSNSRSEMNVSTLELGDSALYLCASSLNRQGGEAFFGQGTRLTVV.

Here the CDR3 reads CASSQDRGDLNTEAFF. CDR3 DNA sequence: TGTGCCAGCAGCCAGGACAGGGGGGATTTAAACACTGAAGCTTTCTTT. The rearrangement links TRBV21-1 to TRBJ1-1; the table names TRBD1, a call not compared with the DNA. TRBV21-1 is annotated as a pseudogene. CDR3 length equals 16 residues.

DNA of the CDR3: TGTGCCAGCAGTTTACTCGGGGTCATGAACACTGAAGCTTTCTTT. Its translation: CASSLLGVMNTEAFF. The chain employs TRBV6-5 and TRBJ1-1; no clear D gene. Germline lookup yields CDR1 MNHEY and CDR2 SVGAGI. The germline V and J ends were trimmed by 4 bases and 0 bases, with 12 bases remaining between them. This CDR3 is 15 amino acids long.

The rearrangement links TRBV5-1 to TRBJ1-1; TRBD1 matches at 7 bases. The V gene's germline CDR1 is SGHRS and CDR2 YFSETQ. The V segment lost 4 bases and the J segment 3 bases; nucleotides outside the gene matches: 3. The CDR3 covers 13 residues. The CDR3 bases are TGCGCCAGCAGCCGGCAGGGGGACACTGAAGCTTTCTTT. Its protein product is CASSRQGDTEAFF.

This chain connects TRBV6-5 to TRBJ1-4; 7 nucleotides match TRBD1. CDR3 length: 13 amino acids. Germline assignment: CDR1 MNHEY and CDR2 SVGAGI. The junction had 5 bases not matched to a gene; V was cut back by 8 bases and J by 5 bases. DNA for the CDR3: TGTGCCAGCCCAGGGGACAGCAATGAAAAACTGTTTTTT. Its protein product is CASPGDSNEKLFF.

The chain uses TRBV2 and TRBJ1-6; D perhaps matches TRBD1 (5 bases). This CDR3 is built from 13 residues. Germline V lookup: CDR1 SNHLY, CDR2 FYNNEI. The ends were cut back, 7 bases at V and 8 bases at J, with 12 bases in the middle. CDR3 amino acids: CASTFQGDSPLHF. The CDR3 coding sequence is TGTGCCAGCACCTTTCAAGGGGATTCACCCCTCCACTTT. The full variable domain, completed using reference TRBV2 and TRBJ1-6, is EPEVTQTPSHQVTQMGQEVILRCVPISNHLYFYWYRQILGQKVEFLVSFYNNEISEKSEIFDDQFSVERPDGSNFTLKIRSTKLEDSAMYFCASTFQGDSPLHFGNGTRLTVT.

For the CDR3, the DNA is TGTGCCAGTAGTCAAGGACAGGCTCGGATAGCCAAAAACATTCAGTACTTC. Amino acids: CASSQGQARIAKNIQYF. The chain has TRBV19 and TRBJ2-4, with 7 bases fitting TRBD1. There are 17 residues in the CDR3. CDR1 is LNHDA, CDR2 SQIVND, per germline (reference sequence). V lost 5 bases and J lost 0; bases outside the gene matches: 10. The variable domain in full, with the rest retrieved from reference TRBV19 and TRBJ2-4, is DGGITQSPKYLFRKEGQNVTLSCEQNLNHDAMYWYRQDPGQGLRLIYYSQIVNDFQKGDIAEGYSVSREKKESFPLTVTSAQKNPTAFYLCASSQGQARIAKNIQYFGAGTRLSVL.

Remarks on this clone: The same CDR3 is also encoded by other DNA sequences in this sample. This chain uses TRBV5-1 with TRBJ1-1; 10 positions agree with TRBD1. The CDR3 runs 14 residues. CDR1 SGHRS and CDR2 YFSETQ come from the germline V gene. The V segment lost 2 bases and the J segment 5 bases; nucleotides outside the gene matches: 3. DNA of the CDR3: TGCGCCAGCAGCTTAAGGACAGGGGGGACTGAAGCTTTCTTT. Its protein is CASSLRTGGTEAFF.

The chain carries TRBV9 and TRBJ1-5; 10 bases agree with TRBD1. There are 15 residues in the CDR3. The germline CDR1 and CDR2 sequences are SGDLS and YYNGEE. V dropped 4 bases and J dropped 5; count of bases not matched to a gene: 6. CDR3 nucleotides: TGTGCCAGCAGCTCCCCAGGGACAGGGGATCAGCCCCAGCATTTT. Residues: CASSSPGTGDQPQHF.